A single sample gave rise to the 9 T cell receptor beta chains below, sequenced in a study of T cells after yellow fever vaccination. TCRdb called the 5' RACE reads again in MiXCR, with one record for every CDR3 protein. The repertoire holds tens of thousands of distinct CDR3 sequences, roughly 7.4% seen once, with around 45% in the top ten. Sequencing was performed on CD8+ T cells sorted from PBMCs, taken on the day of the yellow fever booster vaccination. Receptor source: a man aged 30 to 45 who received the YFV17D yellow fever vaccine.

This clonotype came up many times. The rearrangement uses TRBV29-1 and TRBJ2-7; TRBD1 agrees at 10 bases. The CDR3 spans 13 residues. The germline V gene has CDR1 SQVTM and CDR2 ANQGSEA. Unmatched junction bases numbered 5, after V lost 4 bases and J lost 5 bases. The CDR3 DNA reads as TGCAGCGTTGGACAGGGGGCGATGAACGAGCAGTACTTC. Translated: CSVGQGAMNEQYF.

This clonotype occurred a few times. The chain joins TRBV7-8 to TRBJ2-5; a weak D match, TRBD2 (5 bases). CDR3 length equals 14 residues. Germline CDR1 reads SGHVS; CDR2 reads FQNEAQ. V gave up 5 bases and J gave up 4 bases, with 14 bases separating them. DNA for the CDR3: TGTGCCAGCAGCCCAACGGAGCGGTTAGAGACCCAGTACTTC. It yields the protein CASSPTERLETQYF.

This clonotype was counted at least ten times. The V and J genes are TRBV18 and TRBJ1-1, with D possibly TRBD1 on 5 matching bases. Germline lookup yields CDR1 KGHSH and CDR2 LQKENI. This CDR3 comprises 11 residues. With 1 base removed from V and 8 bases from J, the gap between germline ends came to 5 bases. This CDR3 reads CASSPQGEAFF. In DNA, the CDR3 is TGTGCCAGCTCACCACAGGGGGAAGCTTTCTTT.

The chain is built from TRBV9 and TRBJ2-7; D call uncertain. CDR3 length: 14 residues. Germline V gene data show CDR1 as SGDLS and CDR2 as YYNGEE. V was shortened by 0 bases and J by 2 bases, with 9 bases between the two germline ends. The chain's CDR3 is CASSVEASTYEQYF. In nucleotides, the CDR3 is TGTGCCAGCAGCGTAGAGGCTAGTACCTACGAGCAGTACTTC.

The CDR3 here is CASSSGTADGYTF. Here the CDR3 DNA reads TGTGCCAGCAGTTCCGGGACTGCAGATGGCTACACCTTC. The chain uses TRBV12-3 or TRBV12-4 and TRBJ1-2; tentative D call: TRBD1 (5 bases). V lost 4 bases and J lost 6, with 12 bases in between. The CDR3 runs to 13 residues.

Only a few counts were recorded for this clonotype. The chain links TRBV12-3 or TRBV12-4 to TRBJ2-1; 8 positions match TRBD2. V dropped 6 bases and J dropped 2; count of bases not matched to a gene: 9. The CDR3 extends over 16 amino acids. As DNA, the CDR3 is TGTGCCAGCAGCCAGGGAGCGGGAGTCACCTACAATGAGCAGTTCTTC. This codes for CASSQGAGVTYNEQFF.

This clonotype was counted between two and nine times. The rearrangement uses TRBV7-9 and TRBJ2-7; D is perhaps TRBD2 (6 bases). The CDR3 is 15 amino acids. CDR1 and CDR2 from the germline V gene are SEHNR and FQNEAQ (reference sequence). Trimming took off 5 bases at V and 2 bases at J, with 16 bases between the two ends. The CDR3 region has the DNA TGTGCCAGCAGCCCCGCCGGGCCGGGGGCCTACGAGCAGTACTTC. It translates to CASSPAGPGAYEQYF.

This clonotype turned up a few times. V usage is TRBV15 and J usage is TRBJ2-3; tentative D call: TRBD1 (6 bases). The CDR3 covers 14 residues. V lost 6 bases, J lost 1 base, and 11 bases lay in between. CDR1 LNHNV and CDR2 YYDKDF come from the germline V gene (reference sequence). The CDR3 DNA reads TGTGCCACCAGAGACGACAGGCGCACAGATACGCAGTATTTT. Translating it yields CATRDDRRTDTQYF.

A few counts support this clonotype. The rearrangement links TRBV14 to TRBJ2-3; D gene unclear. Trimming pared 0 bases from V and 5 bases from J, leaving 3 bases between. The CDR3 runs to 12 residues. The germline CDR1 and CDR2 sequences are SGHDN and FVKESK. CDR3 bases: TGTGCCAGCAGCCAAGATTTAGATACGCAGTATTTT. It is translated as CASSQDLDTQYF.